Shown below are 21 T cell receptor beta chains from a single sample sequenced in a study of blood T cell repertoires in COVID-19. Here immunoSEQ multiplex PCR was the method, and the copy in TCRdb shows in-frame clones only, minus some. This sample yields more than 90,000 clones, of which around 84% are seen a single time; over 1.2% belongs to the top ten. What was sequenced was peripheral blood. Every receptor here comes from a man aged 35-49 years with acute or convalescent COVID-19.

The count of this clone is one. CDR3 protein: CASSKGTYYEQYF. The CDR3 DNA is TGTGCCAGCAGCAAAGGCACCTACTACGAGCAGTACTTC. The gene calls are TRBV21-1 and TRBJ2-7; TRBD2 was called by the table and not checked on the DNA. TRBV21-1 is termed a pseudogene. There are 13 residues in the CDR3.

This chain connects TRBV6-5 to TRBJ1-1, with 9 bases lining up with TRBD1. V gave up 3 bases and J gave up 3 bases; unmatched junction bases: 2. From germline, CDR1 is MNHEY and CDR2 SVGAGI. The CDR3 spans 14 residues. The DNA for the CDR3 is TGTGCCAGCAGTTATAACAGGGGGCACACTGAAGCTTTCTTT. Amino acid sequence: CASSYNRGHTEAFF.

This clone appeared a single time. V and J are TRBV18 and TRBJ1-1; D may be TRBD1 (5 bases). V was cut by 6 bases and J by 11 bases, with 19 bases left in between. CDR3 size: 13 residues. Germline CDR1 is KGHSH and CDR2 is LQKENI. The CDR3 protein is CASSPIRQGVAFF. CDR3 in DNA: TGTGCCAGCTCCCCAATACGGCAGGGCGTTGCTTTCTTT. Supplemented by reference TRBV18 and TRBJ1-1, the full variable domain reads NAGVMQNPRHLVRRRGQEARLRCSPMKGHSHVYWYRQLPEEGLKFMVYLQKENIIDESGMPKERFSAEFPKEGPSILRIQQVVRGDSAAYFCASSPIRQGVAFFGQGTRLTVV.

The rearrangement links TRBV15 to TRBJ1-2; unclear D gene. From germline, CDR1 is LNHNV and CDR2 YYDKDF (reference sequence). The V gene lost 2 bases and the J gene lost 3 bases, with 7 bases spanning the gap. The CDR3 length is 13 residues. CDR3 nucleotides: TGTGCCACCAGCAGACAAGTAGACTATGGCTACACCTTC. Amino acid sequence: CATSRQVDYGYTF.

V is TRBV6-5 and J is TRBJ2-7, with a possible D match to TRBD1 (6 bases). Trimming pared 0 bases from V and 3 bases from J, leaving 15 bases between. Per the germline V gene, CDR1 is MNHEY and CDR2 is SVGAGI. The CDR3 spans 16 residues. The CDR3 DNA follows: TGTGCCAGCAGTTACTCATCCACAGGGAGTTTCTACGAGCAGTACTTC. Translation: CASSYSSTGSFYEQYF.

The rearrangement uses TRBV28 and TRBJ1-4, with a tentative D call TRBD1 (5 bases). From germline, CDR1 is MDHEN and CDR2 SYDVKM. V was cut by 6 bases and J by 6 bases, with 20 bases left in between. The CDR3 spans 16 residues. CDR3 loop: CASSPGGTLGDEKLFF. The CDR3 DNA sequence: TGTGCCAGCAGCCCCGGGGGAACCCTAGGGGATGAAAAACTGTTTTTT.

The chain recombines TRBV10-1 with TRBJ2-5, with D possibly being TRBD2 (5 bases). V was shortened by 6 bases and J by 2 bases, with 10 bases between the two germline ends. The CDR3 is 13 amino acids. The germline V gene encodes CDR1 WNHNN and CDR2 SYGVQD (reference sequence). The CDR3 spells CASRKAAQETQYF. The CDR3 nucleotides read TGCGCCAGCAGGAAAGCGGCTCAAGAGACCCAGTACTTC.

This clone appeared once. The CDR3 bases are TGCAGCGTATCGGAGCGGGAGAGGGGGAACAATGAGCAGTTCTTC. It encodes CSVSERERGNNEQFF. The chain has TRBV29-1 and TRBJ2-1; 8 nucleotides match TRBD2. V gave up 6 bases and J gave up 5 bases; unmatched junction bases: 12. The germline V gene has CDR1 SQVTM and CDR2 ANQGSEA. The CDR3 spans 15 residues.

The rearrangement joins TRBV10-1 to TRBJ1-5; 10 nucleotides match TRBD1. CDR1 is WNHNN and CDR2 is SYGVQD in the germline V gene (reference sequence). The CDR3 covers 16 residues. V gave up 6 bases and J gave up 2 bases; unmatched junction bases: 7. The CDR3 spells CASRDRGIGGNQPQHF. The CDR3 region has the DNA TGCGCCAGCAGGGACAGGGGGATTGGGGGCAATCAGCCCCAGCATTTT.

This clone was recorded at least ten times. The chain carries TRBV5-8 and TRBJ1-5; 7 nucleotides match TRBD1. CDR1 is SGHTS and CDR2 is YDEGEE in the germline V gene. The CDR3 consists of 16 residues. The V and J ends lost 4 bases and 5 bases, in that order; junction bases with no gene match: 12. The CDR3 sequence: CASSLWKGAGDQPQHF. The CDR3 nucleotides read TGTGCCAGCAGCCTTTGGAAGGGGGCAGGCGATCAGCCCCAGCATTTT. Together with reference TRBV5-8 and TRBJ1-5, the CDR3 gives the full variable domain: EAGVTQSPTHLIKTRGQQATLRCSPISGHTSVYWYQQALGLGLQFLLWYDEGEERNRGNFPPRFSGRQFPNYSSELNVNALELEDSALYLCASSLWKGAGDQPQHFGDGTRLSIL.

Turning to this clone: In the same sample, other DNA sequences code for this CDR3. The chain couples TRBV18 to TRBJ2-3, with D unresolved. The CDR3 sequence is 13 residues long. Germline V gene data show CDR1 as KGHSH and CDR2 as LQKENI. Trimming removed 3 bases at V and 2 bases at J, with 6 bases between. CDR3 DNA: TGTGCCAGCTCACCTCCTTCCACAGATACGCAGTATTTT. As protein: CASSPPSTDTQYF.

This chain links TRBV6-5 with TRBJ1-5; TRBD1 is a possible D gene (6 bases). From germline, CDR1 is MNHEY and CDR2 SVGAGI. Trimming shortened V by 7 bases and J by 0 bases, and 10 bases separated the two germline ends. CDR3 size: 14 residues. The CDR3 loop reads CASIYRVSNQPQHF. The CDR3 coding sequence is TGTGCCAGCATCTACAGGGTTAGCAATCAGCCCCAGCATTTT.

A few counts support this clone. The V call is TRBV27, the J call TRBJ2-1; 9 bases match TRBD2. Trimming removed 5 bases from V and 0 bases from J; junction bases left unmatched: 8. The germline V gene has CDR1 MNHEY and CDR2 SMNVEV (reference sequence). The CDR3 is 17 amino acids. For the CDR3, the DNA is TGTGCCAGCAGTCCCAGGACTAGCGTGAGCTCCTACAATGAGCAGTTCTTC. This encodes CASSPRTSVSSYNEQFF.

The chain is built from TRBV4-1 and TRBJ2-6, with a possible D match to TRBD1 (6 bases). The CDR3 covers 16 residues. CDR1 is MGHRA, CDR2 YSYEKL, per germline. Trimming left V 5 bases short and J 1 base short, with 12 bases between. CDR3 nucleotide sequence: TGCGCCAGCAGCGCACAACAGGGATCTGGGGCCAACGTCCTGACTTTC. This translates into CASSAQQGSGANVLTF.

This clone was counted a single time. The chain recombines TRBV6-4 with TRBJ2-7, with a possible D match to TRBD1 (6 bases). The CDR3 totals 16 residues. V was pared by 8 bases and J by 5 bases, with 25 bases between. Germline assignment: CDR1 MRHNA and CDR2 SNTAGT. The CDR3 protein is CASPCGSNRVSHEQYF. The CDR3 bases are TGTGCCAGCCCATGTGGATCCAACAGGGTGTCCCACGAGCAGTACTTC.

This rearrangement joins TRBV5-1 to TRBJ2-7; 7 bases map to TRBD1. The CDR3 extends over 14 amino acids. V was pared by 0 bases and J by 2 bases, with 2 bases of the junction left unmatched. CDR1 is SGHRS, CDR2 YFSETQ, per germline. The CDR3 protein is CASSLVQGAYEQYF. The CDR3 region has the DNA TGCGCCAGCAGCTTGGTCCAGGGGGCCTACGAGCAGTACTTC.

The rearrangement joins TRBV4-2 to TRBJ2-2; possible D gene TRBD1, 6 bases. Deletions cut 0 bases from V and 4 bases from J, with 15 bases between. The CDR3 has 17 amino acids. Germline lookup yields CDR1 LGHNA and CDR2 YNFKEQ. CDR3: CASSQDQSRGSTGELFF. CDR3 DNA sequence: TGTGCCAGCAGCCAAGATCAGTCCAGGGGTAGCACCGGGGAGCTGTTTTTT.

The rearrangement joins TRBV5-8 to TRBJ2-1, with D possibly being TRBD2 (5 bases). Trimming pared 6 bases from V and 0 bases from J, leaving 19 bases between. Germline lookup yields CDR1 SGHTS and CDR2 YDEGEE. This CDR3 is 17 amino acids long. CDR3 nucleotides: TGTGCCAGCAATGCTGGGGAGCTAACGCACTCCTACAATGAGCAGTTCTTC. It encodes CASNAGELTHSYNEQFF.

The sample holds a few counts of this clone. This chain joins TRBV28 and TRBJ1-1; no clear D. The CDR3 loop spans 17 amino acids. Per germline, CDR1 MDHEN and CDR2 SYDVKM. Trimming took 5 bases from V and 1 from J, leaving 20 bases between them. CDR3 residues: CASSIFPWRATNTEAFF. In DNA form, the CDR3 reads TGTGCCAGCAGTATATTCCCGTGGAGGGCTACGAACACTGAAGCTTTCTTT.

The chain joins TRBV28 to TRBJ1-3; 9 bases map to TRBD1. The ends lost 1 base at V and 2 bases at J; junction bases unmatched: 3. The germline CDR1 and CDR2 sequences are MDHEN and SYDVKM. This CDR3 comprises 16 residues. CDR3 bases: TGTGCCAGCAGTTTATACAGGGGGCGACCTGGAAACACCATATATTTT. This sequence encodes CASSLYRGRPGNTIYF.

The CDR3 protein is CASSLGGQWSSGELFF. The CDR3 DNA reads as TGTGCCAGCAGCTTGGGAGGACAGTGGTCTTCCGGGGAGCTGTTTTTT. The rearrangement links TRBV5-6 to TRBJ2-2; tentatively, D is TRBD1 (6 bases). The CDR3 has 16 residues. V shed 0 bases and J shed 6 bases, with 15 bases lying between them. Germline CDR1 reads SGHDT; CDR2 reads YYEEEE.